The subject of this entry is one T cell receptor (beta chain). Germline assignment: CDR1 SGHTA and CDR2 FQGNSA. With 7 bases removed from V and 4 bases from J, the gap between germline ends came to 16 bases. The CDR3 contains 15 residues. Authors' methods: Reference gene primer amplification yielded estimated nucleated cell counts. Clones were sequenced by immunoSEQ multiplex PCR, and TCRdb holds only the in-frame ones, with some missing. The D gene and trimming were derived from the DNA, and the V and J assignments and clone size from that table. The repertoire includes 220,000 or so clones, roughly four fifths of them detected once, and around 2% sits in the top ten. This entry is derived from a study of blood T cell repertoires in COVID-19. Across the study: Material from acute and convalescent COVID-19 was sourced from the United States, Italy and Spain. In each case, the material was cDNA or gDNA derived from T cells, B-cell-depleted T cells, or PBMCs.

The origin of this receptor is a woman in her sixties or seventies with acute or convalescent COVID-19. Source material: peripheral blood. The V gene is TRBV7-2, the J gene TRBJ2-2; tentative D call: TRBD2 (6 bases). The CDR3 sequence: CASTSGWDSTGELFF. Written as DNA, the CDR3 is TGTGCCAGCACCTCGGGGTGGGACTCCACCGGGGAGCTGTTTTTT.